This T cell receptor (beta chain) originates from a study of CD4 and CD8 cells across lung adenocarcinoma regions. Each CDR3 protein gets one entry after TCRdb re-called the PCR reads with MiXCR. The repertoire holds some 9,600 distinct CDR3 sequences, over 45% seen once, with around 17% in the top ten. The V gene's germline CDR1 is MNHNS and CDR2 SASEGT. The junction had 10 bases not matched to a gene; V was cut back by 3 bases and J by 4 bases. There are 16 residues in the CDR3. This clonotype is categorized as medium-sized. Sequenced: CD4+ T cells from the margin of a lung tumor. The chain recombines TRBV6-1 with TRBJ2-3; 7 bases line up with TRBD2. This receptor was taken from a female donor with lung adenocarcinoma. The CD4 and CD8 labels of this study may be unreliable. The CDR3 protein is CASSDRWGGGPDTQYF. The CDR3 DNA reads as TGTGCCAGCAGTGACAGGTGGGGGGGAGGACCAGATACGCAGTATTTT.